The clone carrying this T cell receptor beta chain was found many times. Antigen unknown. The source of the sample is a study of T cells after yellow fever vaccination. General study results and limits: Most primary-vaccination clones reappeared after the booster (about 95% CD4, around 88% CD8).

TCRdb fed the 5' RACE reads into MiXCR, producing one record per CDR3 protein. The sample holds some 220,000 distinct CDR3 sequences, 3.2% seen once. Per germline, CDR1 SQVTM and CDR2 ANQGSEA. V lost 7 bases to trimming and J lost 6 bases; unmatched junction nucleotides: 9. The CDR3 contains 13 residues. This TCR was recovered from a man in his late teens or twenties who received the YFV17D yellow fever vaccine. The rearrangement joins TRBV29-1 to TRBJ2-1; 7 nucleotides agree with TRBD2. The material was CD4+ T cells sorted from PBMCs, obtained 10 days after the yellow fever booster vaccination. CDR3 bases: TGCAGCGGGCGAGGGACTACGCTCAATGAGCAGTTCTTC. It translates to CSGRGTTLNEQFF.